This is a list of T cell receptor beta chains from one sample in a study of shared clonotypes between healthy human individuals. The method was immunoSEQ multiplex PCR; TCRdb's version includes in-frame clones alone and lacks a portion of them. The sample has about 1.5 million clones; approximately 96% are singletons. The sample taken for sequencing was naive CD4+ T cells sorted from blood. The receptors were sampled from a man aged 25 to 40 in good health. CDR3s include the opening cysteine and the closing phenylalanine or tryptophan. The order of the fields is J gene, V gene, clone size, CDR3 length, D gene, CDR3 protein, CDR3 DNA. A D gene is named only where the DNA matches it firmly. Clone sizes are given selectively: once, few, many, or a class where the clone is expanded.

J: TRBJ1-2; V: TRBV19; size: -; length: 16; D: -; CDR3: CASSISKGGREDGYTF; DNA: TGTGCCAGTAGTATTTCTAAGGGGGGCCGTGAAGATGGCTACACCTTC
J: TRBJ2-2; V: TRBV19; size: -; length: 18; D: TRBD2; CDR3: CASSIGVLAGVVTGELFF; DNA: TGTGCCAGTAGTATAGGGGTACTAGCGGGAGTGGTCACCGGGGAGCTGTTTTTT
J: TRBJ2-3; V: TRBV4-3; size: -; length: 16; D: -; CDR3: CASSQALGGGTDTQYF; DNA: TGCGCCAGCAGCCAAGCACTCGGCGGCGGCACAGATACGCAGTATTTT
J: TRBJ1-1; V: TRBV6-6; size: -; length: 15; D: -; CDR3: CASSSTDLQNTEAFF; DNA: TGTGCCAGCAGTTCTACGGATCTTCAAAACACTGAAGCTTTCTTT
J: TRBJ2-1; V: TRBV14; size: -; length: 13; D: -; CDR3: CASSYDTTLEQFF; DNA: TGTGCCAGCAGCTACGACACAACCCTTGAGCAGTTCTTC
J: TRBJ1-1; V: TRBV19; size: -; length: 16; D: TRBD1; CDR3: CASMGSDRGFATEAFF; DNA: TGTGCCAGTATGGGAAGCGACAGGGGGTTCGCCACTGAAGCTTTCTTT
J: TRBJ2-5; V: TRBV28; size: once; length: 17; D: TRBD2; CDR3: CASSAYPNSGREETQYF; DNA: TGTGCCAGCAGTGCATACCCCAATAGCGGGAGGGAGGAGACCCAGTACTTC
J: TRBJ2-3; V: TRBV6-5; size: -; length: 11; D: -; CDR3: CASRRQDTQYF; DNA: TGTGCCAGCAGGAGACAGGATACGCAGTATTTT
J: TRBJ1-1; V: TRBV19; size: -; length: 14; D: -; CDR3: CASNPGTVNTEAFF; DNA: TGTGCCAGCAATCCTGGGACCGTGAACACTGAAGCTTTCTTT
J: TRBJ2-7; V: TRBV5-1; size: -; length: 14; D: -; CDR3: CASSQLQGSYEQYF; DNA: TGCGCCAGCAGCCAATTACAGGGCTCCTACGAGCAGTACTTC
J: TRBJ1-5; V: TRBV27; size: -; length: 15; D: -; CDR3: CASRGNRQDGQPQHF; DNA: TGTGCCAGCAGGGGGAACCGACAGGATGGGCAGCCCCAGCATTTT
J: TRBJ2-2; V: TRBV29-1; size: -; length: 13; D: -; CDR3: CSAQGRVAGELFF; DNA: TGCAGCGCCCAGGGCAGGGTGGCCGGGGAGCTGTTTTTT
J: TRBJ1-1; V: TRBV10-3; size: -; length: 15; D: -; CDR3: CAISEPGPSNTEAFF; DNA: TGTGCCATCAGTGAGCCGGGACCTTCGAACACTGAAGCTTTCTTT
J: TRBJ2-1; V: TRBV4-1; size: -; length: 17; D: TRBD2; CDR3: CASSRITSGSSYNEQFF; DNA: TGCGCCAGCAGTCGAATAACTAGCGGGAGCTCCTACAATGAGCAGTTCTTC
J: TRBJ2-5; V: TRBV28; size: -; length: 13; D: -; CDR3: CASSFATVKAQYF; DNA: TGTGCCAGCAGTTTTGCGACTGTGAAAGCCCAGTACTTC
J: TRBJ1-4; V: TRBV12-2; size: -; length: 14; D: -; CDR3: CASRYRVPNEKLFF; DNA: TGTGCAAGTCGCTACAGGGTTCCTAATGAAAAACTGTTTTTT
J: TRBJ2-1; V: TRBV5-4; size: -; length: 15; D: TRBD2; CDR3: CASSLAGTSWNEQFF; DNA: TGTGCCAGCAGCTTGGCCGGGACTAGCTGGAATGAGCAGTTCTTC
J: TRBJ2-7; V: TRBV29-1; size: -; length: 14; D: TRBD1; CDR3: CSVVRDRGLYEQYF; DNA: TGCAGCGTTGTCCGAGACAGGGGACTCTACGAGCAGTACTTC
J: TRBJ2-6; V: TRBV9; size: -; length: 16; D: -; CDR3: CASSAGQQNGANVLTF; DNA: TGTGCCAGCAGCGCAGGACAACAGAATGGGGCCAACGTCCTGACTTTC
J: TRBJ2-1; V: TRBV10-3; size: -; length: 12; D: -; CDR3: CAISGSQIEQFF; DNA: TGTGCCATCAGTGGGTCACAGATTGAGCAGTTCTTC
J: TRBJ2-3; V: TRBV19; size: once; length: 16; D: TRBD2; CDR3: CASRDSGTSRSDTQYF; DNA: TGTGCCAGTAGGGACAGCGGGACTAGCCGCTCAGATACGCAGTATTTT
J: TRBJ2-3; V: TRBV11-1; size: -; length: 15; D: -; CDR3: CASSLGGSGTDTQYF; DNA: TGTGCCAGCAGCTTAGGAGGGTCCGGCACAGATACGCAGTATTTT
J: TRBJ2-1; V: TRBV5-1; size: -; length: 15; D: TRBD2; CDR3: CASSLEGSGSFEQFF; DNA: TGCGCCAGCAGCTTGGAGGGTAGCGGGAGCTTTGAGCAGTTCTTC
J: TRBJ2-3; V: TRBV7-9; size: -; length: 15; D: TRBD2; CDR3: CASSLKREGLDTQYF; DNA: TGTGCCAGCAGCTTAAAGCGGGAGGGCCTAGATACGCAGTATTTT
J: TRBJ2-1; V: TRBV5-1; size: -; length: 16; D: -; CDR3: CASSLEGGIIYNEQFF; DNA: TGCGCCAGCAGCTTGGAGGGCGGGATCATCTACAATGAGCAGTTCTTC
J: TRBJ1-2; V: TRBV7-2; size: -; length: 16; D: TRBD1; CDR3: CASSLQTGGPHYGYTF; DNA: TGTGCCAGCAGCTTACAGACAGGGGGGCCCCACTATGGCTACACCTTC
J: TRBJ2-7; V: TRBV5-1; size: once; length: 14; D: -; CDR3: CASSLESGQYEQYF; DNA: TGCGCCAGCAGCTTGGAGTCAGGACAGTACGAGCAGTACTTC
J: TRBJ2-2; V: TRBV6-4; size: -; length: 17; D: -; CDR3: CASSDSVWRGGRGELFF; DNA: TGTGCCAGCAGTGACTCGGTATGGAGGGGAGGACGCGGGGAGCTGTTTTTT
J: TRBJ2-3; V: TRBV14; size: -; length: 18; D: TRBD2; CDR3: CASSQGASLAEPTDTQYF; DNA: TGTGCCAGCAGCCAAGGGGCCTCGCTAGCGGAGCCCACAGATACGCAGTATTTT
J: TRBJ1-4; V: TRBV5-1; size: -; length: 14; D: -; CDR3: CASSFQGTNEKLFF; DNA: TGCGCCAGCAGCTTTCAGGGGACTAATGAAAAACTGTTTTTT
J: TRBJ2-1; V: TRBV18; size: -; length: 15; D: TRBD2; CDR3: CASSPPSGRRDEQFF; DNA: TGTGCCAGCTCACCACCTAGCGGGAGGCGCGATGAGCAGTTCTTC
J: TRBJ2-7; V: TRBV28; size: -; length: 13; D: TRBD1; CDR3: CASTYTGGDEQYF; DNA: TGTGCCAGCACTTACACAGGGGGCGACGAGCAGTACTTC
J: TRBJ2-5; V: TRBV5-1; size: -; length: 14; D: -; CDR3: CASSDEGYQETQYF; DNA: TGCGCCAGCAGCGACGAGGGGTACCAAGAGACCCAGTACTTC
J: TRBJ2-5; V: TRBV6-1; size: -; length: 13; D: -; CDR3: CASKVRGYETQYF; DNA: TGTGCCAGCAAAGTCAGGGGCTATGAGACCCAGTACTTC
J: TRBJ2-7; V: TRBV28; size: -; length: 15; D: TRBD1; CDR3: CASSSGTDAYYEQYF; DNA: TGTGCCAGCAGCTCCGGGACAGACGCCTACTACGAGCAGTACTTC
J: TRBJ2-1; V: TRBV13; size: -; length: 16; D: TRBD2; CDR3: CASSPPLAGGGIEQFF; DNA: TGTGCCAGCAGCCCGCCACTAGCGGGAGGCGGTATTGAGCAGTTCTTC
J: TRBJ2-3; V: TRBV5-1; size: -; length: 16; D: TRBD2; CDR3: CASSEGLAGTTDTQYF; DNA: TGCGCCAGCAGCGAGGGACTAGCTGGGACCACAGATACGCAGTATTTT
J: TRBJ2-3; V: TRBV5-5; size: -; length: 15; D: TRBD1; CDR3: CASSITGTGVDTQYF; DNA: TGTGCCAGCAGCATCACCGGGACAGGGGTTGATACGCAGTATTTT
J: TRBJ2-5; V: TRBV18; size: -; length: 15; D: TRBD1; CDR3: CASSPRQGYQETQYF; DNA: TGTGCCAGCTCACCGCGACAGGGCTACCAAGAGACCCAGTACTTC
J: TRBJ2-7; V: TRBV4-1; size: -; length: 19; D: TRBD2; CDR3: CASSRESGRTTLLSYEQYF; DNA: TGCGCCAGCAGCCGTGAAAGCGGGAGAACGACCTTATTGTCCTACGAGCAGTACTTC
J: TRBJ2-3; V: TRBV4-3; size: once; length: 12; D: -; CDR3: CASSQGLGTQYF; DNA: TGCGCCAGCAGCCAAGGTCTTGGTACGCAGTATTTT
J: TRBJ2-1; V: TRBV2; size: -; length: 15; D: TRBD2; CDR3: CASSGGLVPNNEQFF; DNA: TGTGCCAGCAGTGGGGGACTAGTACCGAACAATGAGCAGTTCTTC
J: TRBJ1-1; V: TRBV2; size: -; length: 13; D: -; CDR3: CATSGGGIPEAFF; DNA: TGTGCCACCTCAGGAGGGGGGATCCCTGAAGCTTTCTTT
J: TRBJ2-3; V: TRBV5-1; size: -; length: 16; D: TRBD2; CDR3: CASRAPGGIGTDTQYF; DNA: TGCGCCAGCAGGGCCCCGGGGGGGATCGGCACAGATACGCAGTATTTT
J: TRBJ1-3; V: TRBV2; size: -; length: 16; D: -; CDR3: CASTSTSGIPGNTIYF; DNA: TGTGCCAGCACTTCCACTTCAGGGATCCCTGGAAACACCATATATTTT
J: TRBJ1-5; V: TRBV6-5; size: -; length: 13; D: -; CDR3: CASSYSRDQPQHF; DNA: TGTGCCAGCAGTTACTCGAGGGATCAGCCCCAGCATTTT
J: TRBJ2-7; V: TRBV7-3; size: -; length: 17; D: TRBD2; CDR3: CASSPGIETSDAGEQYF; DNA: TGTGCCAGCAGCCCCGGCATAGAGACTAGCGATGCAGGCGAGCAGTACTTC
J: TRBJ1-4; V: TRBV15; size: -; length: 18; D: TRBD1; CDR3: CATSRDQARDRGNEKLFF; DNA: TGTGCCACCAGCAGAGATCAGGCGCGTGACAGGGGTAATGAAAAACTGTTTTTT
J: TRBJ2-3; V: TRBV9; size: -; length: 15; D: TRBD2; CDR3: CASSVVSAGTDTQYF; DNA: TGTGCCAGCAGCGTAGTGTCAGCGGGGACAGATACGCAGTATTTT
J: TRBJ2-7; V: TRBV5-4; size: -; length: 16; D: TRBD2; CDR3: CASSFGSSGSSYEQYF; DNA: TGTGCCAGCAGCTTCGGGTCTAGCGGGTCCTCCTACGAGCAGTACTTC
J: TRBJ2-3; V: TRBV5-1; size: -; length: 13; D: -; CDR3: CASSLDQGITQYF; DNA: TGCGCCAGCAGCTTAGATCAGGGGATAACGCAGTATTTT
J: TRBJ1-5; V: TRBV7-2; size: -; length: 14; D: -; CDR3: CASSLVRGGQPQHF; DNA: TGTGCCAGCAGCTTAGTACGTGGTGGGCAGCCCCAGCATTTT
J: TRBJ2-1; V: TRBV6-1; size: -; length: 13; D: -; CDR3: CASSEARKERQFF; DNA: TGTGCCAGCAGTGAAGCAAGGAAGGAGAGGCAGTTCTTC
J: TRBJ2-7; V: TRBV5-6; size: -; length: 14; D: -; CDR3: CASKLARAGYEQYF; DNA: TGTGCCAGTAAGCTAGCGCGAGCGGGCTACGAGCAGTACTTC
J: TRBJ2-1; V: TRBV6-4; size: once; length: 14; D: -; CDR3: CASRKWEGDNEQFF; DNA: TGTGCCAGCAGGAAATGGGAGGGGGACAATGAGCAGTTCTTC